This T cell receptor (beta chain) was obtained from a study of blood T cell repertoires in COVID-19. CDR1 and CDR2 from the germline V gene are SEHNR and FQNEAQ (reference sequence). CDR3 length equals 13 residues. Trimming left V 2 bases short and J 3 bases short, with 8 bases between. Participant ages covered about 18 to 89 years across 24 US areas. Membership in each cohort depended on participant-reported clinical history. All recovered Cohort 3 donors got two negative PCRs, got clearance, or saw symptom resolution. TCRdb keeps only in-frame clones here, not all; method: immunoSEQ multiplex PCR. The sample contains roughly 250,000 clones, approximately 86% of which appear only once.

This receptor was taken from a woman aged 45-65 years who had recovered from COVID-19. Material for sequencing was PBMCs or T cells enriched from blood (not recorded which). The V gene is TRBV7-9, the J gene TRBJ2-7, with D unclear. CDR3 coding DNA: TGTGCCAGCAGCTTAACTGCTAACTACGAGCAGTACTTC. Translation: CASSLTANYEQYF.